This T cell receptor beta chain was identified during a study of cytomegalovirus exposure and HLA in healthy donors (dated by TCRdb to about 2017). Looking at the study overall: In an earlier analysis of roughly 590 of the donors, 276 Gb of sequence data and 95 million to 130 million unique TCR beta sequences from about 190 million T cells were reported. Around 320 gigabases of sequencing data and some 85 million unique TCR sequences were included in an early release covering roughly 600 HLA-typed donors. The genetic ancestry cluster associated with self-reported Caucasian donors included 80% to 90% of the roughly 400 genotyped donors. The study aimed to test whether signatures of past pathogen exposure could be identified by cataloging public T cell receptors. The T cell repertoires of 670 or so subjects were profiled by immunosequencing and related to cytomegalovirus serostatus. Besides the first cohort of roughly 700 subjects, a separate validation cohort made up of 95 to 150 different subjects was used. To predict cytomegalovirus infection status, the study brought together high-throughput TCR immunosequencing, statistical association of individual TCRs with disease status, and machine learning. To study patterns of TCR occurrence, a later analysis re-analyzed previously published TCR beta repertoires from 500 to 850 donors and added high-resolution HLA genotyping. Rather than drawing on any new phenotypic data, the later analysis identified candidate immune exposures from TCR beta sequences and the way those sequences occurred across donors. In an earlier analysis of more than 550 of the donors, high-throughput TCR beta sequencing was used to judge whether each TCR beta V gene segment behaved as functional or pseudogenic. Donor age, sex, ethnicity and CMV serostatus were collected together with the repertoire data. A later genetic analysis used genome-wide SNP genotypes for 398 of the 666 donors, treating that subset as a discovery cohort. Every repertoire in the discovery cohort had been generated on one and the same sequencing platform. HLA typing included class I and class II loci at four-digit resolution. The number of typed donors differed by locus: about 620-630 for A, B, C, DRB1 and DQB1; roughly 510 for DQA1; around 610 for DPA1; and about 450 for DPB1. Roughly 5 DR-DQ haplotypes were handled as single units for association and clustering, since linkage in the cohort was strong. On average, 235,054 unique TCR beta nucleotide sequences were sequenced per donor among 350 to 400 genotyped donors of the cohort, with 15% to 20% of those sequences being non-productive.

The cohort consisted of 666 healthy bone marrow donors. At the time of sampling, all cohort members were nominally healthy, though unrecorded immune exposures were likely present. The donor tested CMV seropositive, placing the donor among the 289 seropositive members of the cohort. A peripheral blood sample was collected from each donor, and TCR beta sequencing was performed on peripheral blood mononuclear cells. The Qiagen DNeasy Blood Extraction Kit was used to extract genomic DNA from the blood cell samples. Library method: the immunoSEQ multiplex PCR assay. For the multiplex PCR, a mixture combining 60 forward primers for TCR Vbeta segments and 13 reverse primers for TCR Jbeta segments was used. The CDR3 region of rearranged TCR beta genes was amplified from genomic DNA with a multiplex PCR assay. The Illumina HiSeq System was used to sequence the amplified TCR beta libraries as 87-base-pair reads. The study's processing was this. Across the 666 repertoires, a later analysis counted tens of millions of unique TCR beta chains, around 10 million of which were shared by at least two donors. To remove PCR and sequencing errors, raw reads were error-corrected and collapsed into unique sequences using a nearest-neighbor algorithm that merged closely related sequences. CDR3 sequences were aligned to IMGT reference sequences to assign V, D and J gene segments. For a sequence to be retained, at least a six-nucleotide match to both a V gene segment and a J gene segment was required. Rearrangements were called productive when the CDR3 lacked stop codons and stayed in frame with V and J; all others were non-productive. CDR3 was defined by IMGT convention, running from the second conserved V-encoded cysteine to the conserved J-encoded phenylalanine. In an earlier analysis of around 600 of the donors, sequences lacking an unambiguous match to a single V gene segment were excluded. An earlier analysis of fewer than 650 of the donors classified V segments as functional when productive rearrangements were above 56.7% and as segregating when the standard deviation between donors was above 5%. To diagnose cytomegalovirus status from the catalog of TCR beta chain sequences, a statistical classification framework was built. V and J gene assignment, in a later analysis, came from comparing TCR nucleotide sequences with IMGT/GENE-DB human TR gene sequences. A later analysis assigned CDR3 sequences and most-parsimonious VDJ recombination scenarios with the TCRdist pipeline. In a later analysis, each TCR beta chain was defined by its CDR3 amino acid sequence together with its V-gene family, and reads without a unique V-gene family were excluded. In a later analysis, fewer than 650 highly shared, low-generation-probability nucleotide sequences were removed to address suspected cross-contamination and a sequencing artifact. In a later analysis, a clonal expansion index for each public chain was calculated from normalized within-repertoire ranks of inferred template counts. A later analysis computed generation probabilities with a VDJ recombination model fitted to out-of-frame rearrangements, and checked the results against IGoR. Hypergeometric tests were used in a later analysis to score TCR-TCR, TCR-HLA and TCR-CMV co-occurrence, with a repertoire-size bias correction applied to the TCR pairs. To estimate false discovery rates, a later analysis permuted the HLA or CMV assignments 20 times. A later analysis grouped co-occurring TCRs with DBSCAN, adding TCRdist sequence similarity when clustering within HLA-allele-positive subsets. Repertoires with fewer than 30,000 or more than 120,000 public chains were left out of co-occurrence clustering, as were several repertoires with anomalous nucleotide sharing. Not all clones reach the TCRdb copy of this immuneACCESS table, which keeps in-frame sequences only. Checked studies attribute under half of the gap to unresolved V genes and leave the rest unexplained. V, J and clone size derive from that table, while D and trimming were established from the DNA sequence. This sample holds 150,000 to 200,000 clones; around four fifths were observed only once. The ten most abundant clones make up about 4% of the sample.

What the authors observed across the whole study: A further reported finding was that TCR beta sequences accurately predicted the HLA-A and HLA-B alleles for most subjects in the first cohort. A later genetic analysis associated a missense DCLRE1C variant with V-gene and J-gene trimming of TCR beta chains, and an independent cohort replicated the association. Around 16 rarely observed V segments, including chromosome 9 orphons, were excluded from the earlier analysis of about 500 of the donors because counts were too low. The presence/absence analyses assumed that sequencing depth was roughly uniform across donors, and that assumption may not be true. Linkage disequilibrium might explain the correlated functional status among segregating V segments, but an unknown experimental factor could not be excluded. A later genetic analysis reported fewer N-insertions in productive TCRs among donors in an Asian-associated ancestry cluster than the roughly 620-donor mean. Across donors, most TCR sequences were observed very rarely, whereas some public TCRs were present in many individuals. When HLA alleles, especially DR and DQ, strongly co-occurred, attributing TCR associations to individual alleles was difficult. CMV serostatus was the only immune exposure information available for the cohort. In a later analysis, most CMV-associated TCR beta chains were found to appear HLA-restricted, with HLA associations seemingly driven largely by CMV exposure. The authors suggested that the approach could potentially be generalized to other disease states and immunological phenotypes. In a later analysis, some 17,000 TCR beta sequences were associated with specific HLA alleles at a false discovery rate of 0.05. The sequencing pipeline was judged likely to have produced a cluster of highly shared sequence variants as a technical artifact. A later analysis found that HLA-associated TCR beta chains were more clonally expanded and had lower generation probabilities than equally common non-associated chains. HLA typing was unavailable for some donors at each locus, so association tests used only the typed subset. In both the original and validation cohorts, the classifier was reported to diagnose cytomegalovirus status with high specificity and sensitivity. According to a later analysis, TCR association rates differed among HLA loci, with DRB1 alleles showing the most associated TCRs and HLA-C alleles showing the fewest. Some IMGT-functional V segments, including TRBV6-2 and TRBV6-3, could not be told apart with the 87-base-pair reads, so those segments were excluded. In vitro tests confirmed that a few of the cytomegalovirus-associated TCR beta chains recognize cytomegalovirus antigens. In this cohort, only TCR beta chains were sequenced, and detectable features were limited by the absence of alpha or paired-chain data. In an earlier analysis of about 600 of the donors, most TCR beta V segments appeared in productive rearrangements about 87% or about 30% of the time, broadly matching IMGT annotations. In the study, some 180 TCR beta chains were listed as associated with cytomegalovirus. A later analysis reported that several top co-occurrence clusters appeared linked to parvovirus B19, influenza, CMV and Epstein-Barr virus.

The CDR3 runs 16 residues from the cysteine to the phenylalanine. Only CDR3 DNA remains: 48 bases, in frame from the first base. Trimming leaves V shorter by 3 bases and J shorter by 0 bases, with the junction holding 7 bases beyond the gene matches. CDR1 and CDR2 are read off the germline V gene as SGHTA and FQGNSA. Remarks on this clone: The antigen this receptor binds is unknown. No quality values exist for individual bases; no much larger clone is one base distant.

The sequence came from a man between 50 and 59 years old in good health and CMV-seropositive. The sequencing sample was made of PBMCs. The chain couples TRBV7-2 to TRBJ2-5, and TRBD2 matches 7 of the central bases. The nucleotide sequence is TGTGCCAGCAGCTTTTCCTTGCGGGGGAACCAAGAGACCCAGTACTTC. This is translated as CASSFSLRGNQETQYF.